The next 16 T cell receptor beta chains were all read from a single sample in a study of blood T cell repertoires in COVID-19. TCRdb's table, derived via immunoSEQ multiplex PCR, lists solely in-frame clones and lacks some. The repertoire consists of about 220,000 clones, with around 90% occurring once and the leading ten covering around 2.6%. Sequencing was carried out using PBMCs or T cells enriched from blood (not recorded which). The receptors were sampled from a woman in her thirties who had recovered from COVID-19.

The chain carries TRBV6-5 and TRBJ1-2; the match to TRBD1 covers 11 bases. Germline values: CDR1 MNHEY, CDR2 SVGAGI. Germline trimming cut 1 base from V and 4 bases from J; bases unmatched to any gene: 2. This CDR3 is 15 amino acids long. The CDR3 DNA follows: TGTGCCAGCAGTTACTGGGACAGGGGGAGCTATGGCTACACCTTC. Protein sequence: CASSYWDRGSYGYTF.

The chain combines TRBV11-3 with TRBJ2-1; 8 positions agree with TRBD2. Germline V gives CDR1 SGHNT, CDR2 YENEEA. CDR3 size: 15 residues. With 1 base clipped from V and 5 bases from J, the junction kept 4 bases outside the gene matches. The CDR3 spells CASSLVRGANNEQFF. CDR3 coding DNA: TGTGCCAGCAGCTTAGTGCGGGGGGCCAACAATGAGCAGTTCTTC.

The V call is TRBV29-1, the J call TRBJ2-7, with D tentatively TRBD1 (6 bases). The CDR3 consists of 13 residues. Looked up from germline, CDR1 is SQVTM and CDR2 is ANQGSEA. Trimming cost V 6 bases and J 4 bases, with 16 bases left between them. The CDR3 DNA reads TGCAGCGTCGGCTCAACAGGGTTTTACGAGCAGTACTTC. Its translation is CSVGSTGFYEQYF.

The gene calls are TRBV5-1 and TRBJ1-2; D perhaps matches TRBD1 (5 bases). From germline, CDR1 is SGHRS and CDR2 YFSETQ. There are 14 residues in the CDR3. V lost 2 bases and J lost 1, with 9 bases in between. DNA for the CDR3: TGCGCCAGCAGCTTTTTAGACAGTAACTATGGCTACACCTTC. Protein product: CASSFLDSNYGYTF.

The chain uses TRBV5-1 and TRBJ2-7; 11 bases fit TRBD2. The CDR3 is made up of 15 amino acids. V was pared by 4 bases and J by 4 bases, with 7 bases of the junction left unmatched. Germline lookup yields CDR1 SGHRS and CDR2 YFSETQ. CDR3 sequence reads: CASSRLAGSNYEQYF. DNA of the CDR3: TGCGCCAGCAGCCGACTAGCGGGGAGCAATTACGAGCAGTACTTC.

V and J are TRBV5-1 and TRBJ2-3; tentative D call: TRBD1 (7 bases). The V gene's germline CDR1 is SGHRS and CDR2 YFSETQ. V shed 4 bases and J shed 0 bases, with 12 bases lying between them. The CDR3 loop spans 15 amino acids. The CDR3 bases are TGCGCCAGCAGCGTACAGGGGACTAGCACAGATACGCAGTATTTT. It specifies CASSVQGTSTDTQYF.

The chain combines TRBV3-1 (or the pseudogene TRBV3-2) with TRBJ2-5; 8 nucleotides agree with TRBD2. V trimming: 2 bases; J trimming: 10 bases; junction bases outside the gene matches: 12. The CDR3 is 15 amino acids. The germline V gene has CDR1 LGHDT and CDR2 YNNKEL (reference sequence). CDR3 protein: CASSQRQGVAGNQYF. CDR3 nucleotide sequence: TGTGCCAGCAGCCAAAGGCAGGGAGTAGCGGGAAACCAGTACTTC.

The genes are TRBV19 and TRBJ2-7; 7 bases are shared with TRBD1. V lost 6 bases and J lost 2; bases outside the gene matches: 10. The V gene's germline CDR1 is LNHDA and CDR2 SQIVND (reference sequence). This CDR3 contains 15 residues. CDR3 nucleotide sequence: TGTGCCAGTAGGAGGGACAGAGGTTTTGCCTACGAGCAGTACTTC. It yields the protein CASRRDRGFAYEQYF.

This chain uses TRBV5-4 with TRBJ1-4; the D is unclear. The V gene's germline CDR1 is SGHNT and CDR2 YYREEE (reference sequence). Trimming stripped 0 bases from V and 7 bases from J, with 7 bases between. CDR3 size: 13 residues. In DNA, the CDR3 is TGTGCCAGCAGCTTGGTAAGCGGTGAAAAACTGTTTTTT. It specifies CASSLVSGEKLFF.

This chain uses TRBV11-2 with TRBJ1-1, with a weak D call TRBD1 (5 bases). Germline assignment: CDR1 SGHAT and CDR2 FQNNGV. This CDR3 spans 15 amino acids. Trimming pared 1 base from V and 5 bases from J, leaving 14 bases between. The CDR3 protein is CASSLGGGSGTEAFF. In DNA form, the CDR3 reads TGTGCCAGCAGCTTAGGGGGCGGGAGTGGAACTGAAGCTTTCTTT.

The genes are TRBV24-1 and TRBJ2-1; 10 bases are a match to TRBD2. Germline V gene sequence: CDR1 KGHDR, CDR2 SFDVKD. The length of the CDR3 is 15 residues. Losses at the gene ends were 4 bases for V and 8 bases for J; bases not matched to a gene: 7. The CDR3 DNA follows: TGTGCCACCAGTGAGCCGGGACTAGCGTTGTATGAGCAGTTCTTC. Its translation: CATSEPGLALYEQFF.

The rearrangement links TRBV3-1 (or the pseudogene TRBV3-2) to TRBJ1-6, with a weak D call TRBD1 (5 bases). Per the germline V gene, CDR1 is LGHDT and CDR2 is YNNKEL (reference sequence). The CDR3 totals 15 residues. Trimming took off 2 bases at V and 1 base at J, with 6 bases between the two ends. The CDR3 nucleotides read TGTGCCAGCAGCCAAAAGGGGTCCTATAATTCACCCCTCCACTTT. Translating gives CASSQKGSYNSPLHF.

The chain's CDR3 is CSVVQGDLYGYTF. The CDR3 DNA reads TGCAGCGTTGTACAGGGGGACCTATATGGCTACACCTTC. The chain uses TRBV29-1 and TRBJ1-2; 8 positions match TRBD1. The trim removed 4 bases at V and 5 bases at J, leaving 6 bases unmatched. CDR1 SQVTM and CDR2 ANQGSEA come from the germline V gene. CDR3 size: 13 residues. The full variable domain, with the rest looked up from reference TRBV29-1 and TRBJ1-2, is SAVISQKPSRDICQRGTSLTIQCQVDSQVTMMFWYRQQPGQSLTLIATANQGSEATYESGFVIDKFPISRPNLTFSTLTVSNMSPEDSSIYLCSVVQGDLYGYTFGSGTRLTVV.

This chain joins TRBV11-2 and TRBJ2-3; 8 bases fit TRBD2. The CDR3 consists of 15 residues. With V trimmed by 1 base and J by 2 bases, 2 bases remained unmatched. Per germline, CDR1 SGHAT and CDR2 FQNNGV. The CDR3 region is CASSLAGGNTDTQYF. In DNA form, the CDR3 reads TGTGCCAGCAGCTTAGCGGGGGGGAACACAGATACGCAGTATTTT.

The chain has TRBV19 and TRBJ1-1; 8 positions agree with TRBD1. The CDR3 runs to 11 residues. The V segment lost 5 bases and the J segment 12 bases; nucleotides outside the gene matches: 5. Germline-derived CDR1 and CDR2 are LNHDA and SQIVND (reference sequence). CDR3 sequence reads: CASSVGTGPFF. CDR3 nucleotide sequence: TGTGCCAGTAGTGTTGGGACAGGACCTTTCTTT.

V usage is TRBV5-4 and J usage is TRBJ2-7, with 7 bases aligning to TRBD2. The germline gives CDR1 SGHNT, CDR2 YYREEE (reference sequence). The CDR3 runs to 16 residues. Losses at the gene ends were 1 base for V and 0 bases for J; bases not matched to a gene: 7. DNA for the CDR3: TGTGCCAGCAGCTTGTGGTCGGCTAGCGGCTCCTACGAGCAGTACTTC. Amino acids: CASSLWSASGSYEQYF. The full variable domain, its missing parts supplied by reference TRBV5-4 and TRBJ2-7, is ETGVTQSPTHLIKTRGQQVTLRCSSQSGHNTVSWYQQALGQGPQFIFQYYREEENGRGNFPPRFSGLQFPNYSSELNVNALELDDSALYLCASSLWSASGSYEQYFGPGTRLTVT.